These 21 T cell receptor beta chains originate from one sample sequenced in a study of blood T cells in healthy people across ages. Then a second PCR, running roughly 7 to 11 cycles, was carried out with a sample-barcoded 5' primer and a J-beta primer mix. Each CDR3 protein is one row after TCRdb ran MiXCR on the 5' RACE reads. This table has 1.4 million or so distinct CDR3 sequences, under 55% appearing once. The sample taken for sequencing was blood. Source of these receptors: a woman under 30 in good health.

The chain uses TRBV7-6 and TRBJ2-1; 10 nucleotides agree with TRBD2. The trim removed 5 bases at V and 10 bases at J, leaving 8 bases unmatched. Germline assignment: CDR1 SGHVS and CDR2 FNYEAQ. CDR3 size: 14 residues. The CDR3 is CASSHLAGGHEQFF. Here the CDR3 DNA reads TGTGCCAGCAGCCATTTAGCGGGGGGTCACGAGCAGTTCTTC.

This sequence joins TRBV3-1 and TRBJ2-7; D is uncertain. The ends were cut back, 0 bases at V and 5 bases at J, with 14 bases in the middle. The germline gives CDR1 LGHDT, CDR2 YNNKEL (reference sequence). This CDR3 has 15 residues. CDR3 sequence (DNA): TGTGCCAGCAGCCAAGAAGTGGCGTCGGGCGACGAGCAGTACTTC. Translating it yields CASSQEVASGDEQYF.

The V call is TRBV3-1, the J call TRBJ2-5; no definite D call. The V gene's germline CDR1 is LGHDT and CDR2 YNNKEL (reference sequence). V was cut by 3 bases and J by 0 bases, with 5 bases left in between. The CDR3 length is 13 residues. The CDR3 region is CASSHTHQETQYF. The CDR3 bases are TGTGCCAGCAGCCACACGCACCAAGAGACCCAGTACTTC.

The sample holds a few counts of this clonotype. The J gene is TRBJ1-4, the V gene TRBV12-3 or TRBV12-4; TRBD1 might be the D (6 bases). The length of the CDR3 is 14 residues. V dropped 2 bases and J dropped 6 bases, with 10 bases sitting between them. The CDR3 reads CASSLRDKDEKLFF. The CDR3 coding sequence is TGTGCCAGCAGTTTAAGGGACAAAGATGAAAAACTGTTTTTT.

This clonotype showed up just a few times. The V gene is TRBV12-3 or TRBV12-4, the J gene TRBJ2-7; the match to TRBD2 covers 9 bases. The CDR3 runs 18 residues. V lost 7 bases to trimming and J lost 7 bases; unmatched junction nucleotides: 23. In DNA form, the CDR3 reads TGTGCCAGCACCCTAATAAGCGGGGGGATCCACTCCTACAATGAGCAGTACTTC. It encodes CASTLISGGIHSYNEQYF.

This sequence joins TRBV29-1 and TRBJ1-2, with D unclear. Trimming removed 3 bases at V and 8 bases at J, with 10 bases between. The CDR3 spans 11 residues. The germline CDR1 and CDR2 sequences are SQVTM and ANQGSEA. This chain's CDR3 is CSVERGKGYTF. CDR3 DNA sequence: TGCAGCGTTGAGCGAGGAAAGGGCTACACCTTC.

With respect to this clonotype: Possible read error: a much larger clone is one base away. The chain uses TRBV6-5 and TRBJ2-3, with D perhaps TRBD2 (5 bases). CDR3 size: 15 residues. The germline V gene encodes CDR1 MNHEY and CDR2 SVGAGI. CDR3 nucleotides: TGTGCCACTAGGCTCAGCGGAGCTTACACAGATGCGCAGTATTTT. Translating gives CATRLSGAYTDAQYF.

In its sample, this clonotype was seen a few times. The J gene is TRBJ2-1, the V gene TRBV30; 7 nucleotides agree with TRBD2. This CDR3 spans 14 amino acids. J lost 4 bases, V lost 0 bases, and 3 bases had no gene match. Germline V gene data show CDR1 as GTSNPN and CDR2 as SVGIG (reference sequence). The CDR3: CAWSVGLGYNEQFF. For the CDR3, the DNA is TGTGCCTGGAGTGTAGGACTAGGGTACAATGAGCAGTTCTTC.

This clonotype has a handful of counts. The rearrangement links TRBV5-1 to TRBJ2-3; 11 positions match TRBD2. Germline lookup yields CDR1 SGHRS and CDR2 YFSETQ. The CDR3 is made up of 17 amino acids. The ends lost 4 bases at V and 2 bases at J; junction bases unmatched: 9. CDR3 sequence (DNA): TGCGCCAGCAGCCCGATGACTAGCGGGGTGCTCACAGATACGCAGTATTTT. Protein: CASSPMTSGVLTDTQYF.

This clonotype appeared many times. V gene TRBV27 combines with J gene TRBJ2-7; D is unclear. CDR1 MNHEY and CDR2 SMNVEV come from the germline V gene (reference sequence). This CDR3 has 14 residues. V shed 3 bases and J shed 0 bases, with 9 bases lying between them. The CDR3 sequence: CASSFSGRSYEQYF. Here the CDR3 DNA reads TGTGCCAGCAGTTTTTCGGGCCGCTCCTACGAGCAGTACTTC.

The chain couples TRBV20-1 to TRBJ2-2; D gene uncertain. CDR3 length: 14 amino acids. V lost 3 bases and J 0 bases, leaving 8 bases between the germline ends. Germline lookup yields CDR1 DFQATT and CDR2 SNEGSKA (reference sequence). The CDR3 sequence: CSARKAANTGELFF. In nucleotides, the CDR3 is TGCAGTGCTAGGAAGGCGGCGAACACCGGGGAGCTGTTTTTT.

This clonotype was observed a few times. This chain connects TRBV12-3 or TRBV12-4 to TRBJ2-3, with TRBD2 matching 16 bases. The CDR3 has 18 residues. With 2 bases clipped from V and 2 bases from J, the junction kept 4 bases outside the gene matches. The chain's CDR3 is CASSLPGLAGGHTDTQYF. The CDR3 nucleotides read TGTGCCAGCAGTTTACCGGGACTAGCGGGGGGGCACACAGATACGCAGTATTTT.

In this sample, this clonotype turned up a few times. The CDR3 spells CSARDANSYNEQFF. DNA for the CDR3: TGCAGTGCTAGAGATGCGAACTCCTACAATGAGCAGTTCTTC. The V call is TRBV20-1, the J call TRBJ2-1; D remains unclear. The CDR3 spans 14 residues. V shed 0 bases and J shed 0 bases, with 6 bases lying between them. Germline V lookup: CDR1 DFQATT, CDR2 SNEGSKA (reference sequence).

This clonotype was recorded a few times. The chain has TRBV6-1 and TRBJ1-6, with D possibly being TRBD1 (6 bases). Looked up from germline, CDR1 is MNHNS and CDR2 is SASEGT. The ends were cut back, 4 bases at V and 0 bases at J, with 22 bases in the middle. The CDR3 totals 20 residues. CDR3 in DNA: TGTGCCAGCAGTGGAGGGGGTGATCGGGACACCTACTCCTATAATTCACCCCTCCACTTT. The encoded protein is CASSGGGDRDTYSYNSPLHF.

The rearrangement links TRBV29-1 to TRBJ2-5, with 10 bases lining up with TRBD1. V was clipped by 1 base and J by 7 bases; unmatched bases: 3. CDR1 is SQVTM, CDR2 ANQGSEA, per germline. The CDR3 length is 13 residues. The DNA of the CDR3 is TGCAGCGTTGAAGGGACAGGGGGGCTGACCCAGTACTTC. This sequence encodes CSVEGTGGLTQYF.

This clonotype was recorded a few times. The CDR3, as DNA: TGTGCCAGCAGCCATCCGGGTGGGGAGCTGTTTTTT. Amino acids: CASSHPGGELFF. V usage is TRBV25-1 and J usage is TRBJ2-2, with D uncertain. V was pared by 6 bases and J by 8 bases, with 10 bases between. CDR3 length: 12 amino acids. Germline CDR1 reads MGHDK; CDR2 reads SYGVNS.

This clonotype was picked up a small number of times. DNA of the CDR3: TGTGCCAGCAGCTTAGCAGTTGGGGACGGAGTCTATGGCTACACCTTC. Protein sequence: CASSLAVGDGVYGYTF. The chain carries TRBV7-9 and TRBJ1-2, with D possibly TRBD1 on 5 matching bases. The germline V gene encodes CDR1 SEHNR and CDR2 FQNEAQ (reference sequence). Deletions cut 0 bases from V and 4 bases from J, with 15 bases between. This CDR3 is built from 16 residues.

V is TRBV12-3 or TRBV12-4 and J is TRBJ1-3, with 7 bases fitting TRBD1. V dropped 8 bases and J dropped 3; count of bases not matched to a gene: 13. The CDR3 extends over 16 amino acids. The CDR3 sequence: CASRARIDRVGNTIYF. For the CDR3, the DNA is TGTGCCAGCCGCGCGCGAATCGACAGGGTTGGAAACACCATATATTTT.

The chain uses TRBV7-9 and TRBJ2-5, with 8 bases that match TRBD1. V shed 1 base, J shed 0 bases, and the junction held 1 base outside the gene matches. The germline V gene encodes CDR1 SEHNR and CDR2 FQNEAQ (reference sequence). This CDR3 has 15 residues. The CDR3 loop reads CASSLGDRYQETQYF. The DNA of the CDR3 is TGTGCCAGCAGCTTAGGGGACAGGTACCAAGAGACCCAGTACTTC.

The chain combines TRBV6-1 with TRBJ2-7; either TRBD1 or TRBD2 may supply D (5 bases each). The CDR3 consists of 14 residues. Between the trimmed V and J ends, which lost 6 bases and 0 bases, there was a span of 12 bases. CDR1 and CDR2 from the germline V gene are MNHNS and SASEGT. The DNA of the CDR3 is TGTGCCAGCAGAAACCGGGACGGCTCCTACGAGCAGTACTTC. Its protein product is CASRNRDGSYEQYF.

This clonotype was seen a few times. The rearrangement uses TRBV13 and TRBJ1-1, with a weak D call TRBD1 (5 bases). V dropped 1 base and J dropped 1 base, with 10 bases sitting between them. Germline loops: CDR1 PRHDT, CDR2 FYEKMQ (reference sequence). This CDR3 spans 15 amino acids. The CDR3 spells CASSLVRRGNTEAFF. The CDR3 region has the DNA TGTGCCAGCAGCTTAGTCAGGAGGGGGAACACTGAAGCTTTCTTT.